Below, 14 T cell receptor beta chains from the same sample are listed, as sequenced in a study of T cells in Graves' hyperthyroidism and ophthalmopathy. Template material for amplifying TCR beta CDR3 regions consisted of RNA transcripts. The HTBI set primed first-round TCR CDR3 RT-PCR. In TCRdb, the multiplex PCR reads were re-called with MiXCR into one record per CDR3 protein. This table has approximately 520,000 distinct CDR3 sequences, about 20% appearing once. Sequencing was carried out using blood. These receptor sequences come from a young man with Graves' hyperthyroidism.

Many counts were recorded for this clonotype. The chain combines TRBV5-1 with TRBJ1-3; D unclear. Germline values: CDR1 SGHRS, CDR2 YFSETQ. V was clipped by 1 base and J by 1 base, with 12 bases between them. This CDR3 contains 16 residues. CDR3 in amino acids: CASSLLGGGSGNTIYF. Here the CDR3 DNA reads TGCGCCAGCAGCTTGCTCGGTGGAGGGTCTGGAAACACCATATATTTT.

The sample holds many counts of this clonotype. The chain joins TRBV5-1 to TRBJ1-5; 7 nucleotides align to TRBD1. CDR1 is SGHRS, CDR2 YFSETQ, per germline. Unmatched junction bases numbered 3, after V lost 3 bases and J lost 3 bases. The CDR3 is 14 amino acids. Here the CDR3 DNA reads TGCGCCAGCAGCTCGGGACAGCCCAATCAGCCCCAGCATTTT. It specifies CASSSGQPNQPQHF.

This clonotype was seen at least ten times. CDR3 protein: CASSGKGGSNQPQHF. In DNA, the CDR3 is TGCGCCAGCAGTGGGAAGGGGGGCAGTAATCAGCCCCAGCATTTT. V and J are TRBV10-2 and TRBJ1-5; the D gene is possibly TRBD1 (6 bases). This CDR3 contains 15 residues. The germline V gene has CDR1 WSHSY and CDR2 SAAADI. V lost 4 bases and J lost 4, with 14 bases in between.

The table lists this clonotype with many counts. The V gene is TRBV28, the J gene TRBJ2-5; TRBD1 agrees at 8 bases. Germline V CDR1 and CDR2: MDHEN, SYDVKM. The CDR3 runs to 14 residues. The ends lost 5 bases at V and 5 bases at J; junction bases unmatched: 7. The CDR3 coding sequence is TGTGCCAGCAGTGCGCGGGACAGGCCGGAGACCCAGTACTTC. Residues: CASSARDRPETQYF.

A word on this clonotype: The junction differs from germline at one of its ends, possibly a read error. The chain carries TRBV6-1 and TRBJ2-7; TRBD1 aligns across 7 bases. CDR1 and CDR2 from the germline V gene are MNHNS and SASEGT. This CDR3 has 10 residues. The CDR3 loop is CASSATGLNF. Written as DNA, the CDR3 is TGTGCCAGCAGTGCGACAGGGCTTAACTTC.

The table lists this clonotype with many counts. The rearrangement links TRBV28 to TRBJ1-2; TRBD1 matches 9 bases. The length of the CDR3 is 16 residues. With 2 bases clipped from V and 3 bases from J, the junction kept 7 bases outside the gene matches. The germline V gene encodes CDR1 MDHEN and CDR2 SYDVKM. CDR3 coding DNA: TGTGCCAGCAGTTTAAGCGCGGACAGGGGCCACTATGGCTACACCTTC. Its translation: CASSLSADRGHYGYTF.

The CDR3, as DNA: TGTGCCAGCAGTCTTGACAGGAGTCGATTCTTGAACACTGAAGCTTTCTTT. This encodes CASSLDRSRFLNTEAFF. V gene TRBV2 combines with J gene TRBJ1-1, with D tentatively TRBD1 (6 bases). The length of the CDR3 is 17 residues. CDR1 and CDR2 (germline): SNHLY, FYNNEI. V was cut by 5 bases and J by 0 bases, with 19 bases left in between.

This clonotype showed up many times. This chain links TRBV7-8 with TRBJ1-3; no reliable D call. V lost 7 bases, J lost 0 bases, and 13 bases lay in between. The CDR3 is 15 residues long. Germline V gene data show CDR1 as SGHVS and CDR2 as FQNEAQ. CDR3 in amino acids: CASTEQPHSGNTIYF. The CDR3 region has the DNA TGTGCCAGCACGGAACAGCCGCACTCTGGAAACACCATATATTTT.

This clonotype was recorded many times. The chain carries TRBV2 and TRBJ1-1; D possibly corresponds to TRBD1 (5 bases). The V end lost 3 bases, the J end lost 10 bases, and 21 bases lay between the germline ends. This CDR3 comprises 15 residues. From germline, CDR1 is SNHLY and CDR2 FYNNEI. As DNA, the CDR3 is TGTGCCAGCAGTGAGGGGGGGAATGAGGGAGTAGGAGCTTTCTTT. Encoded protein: CASSEGGNEGVGAFF.

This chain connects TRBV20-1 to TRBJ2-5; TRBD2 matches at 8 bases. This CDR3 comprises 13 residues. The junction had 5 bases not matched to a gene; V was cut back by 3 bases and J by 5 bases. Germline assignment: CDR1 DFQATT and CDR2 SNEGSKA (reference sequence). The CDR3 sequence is CSASGGAYETQYF. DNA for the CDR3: TGCAGTGCTAGCGGGGGGGCTTACGAGACCCAGTACTTC.

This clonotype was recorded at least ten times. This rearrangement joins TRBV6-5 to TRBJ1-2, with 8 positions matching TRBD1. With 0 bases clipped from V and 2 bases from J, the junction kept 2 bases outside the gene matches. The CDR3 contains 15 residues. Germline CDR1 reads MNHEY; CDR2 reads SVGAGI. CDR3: CASSYSWTGNYGYTF. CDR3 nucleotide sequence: TGTGCCAGCAGTTACTCCTGGACAGGGAACTATGGCTACACCTTC.

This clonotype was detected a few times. The CDR3 coding sequence is TGTGCCAGCAGTCATACCGGGACAGGGAGTTACGAGCAGTACTTC. This translates into CASSHTGTGSYEQYF. The chain links TRBV28 to TRBJ2-7, with TRBD1 matching over 9 bases. The ends lost 5 bases at V and 4 bases at J; junction bases unmatched: 9. Germline V gene data show CDR1 as MDHEN and CDR2 as SYDVKM. The CDR3 is 15 amino acids.

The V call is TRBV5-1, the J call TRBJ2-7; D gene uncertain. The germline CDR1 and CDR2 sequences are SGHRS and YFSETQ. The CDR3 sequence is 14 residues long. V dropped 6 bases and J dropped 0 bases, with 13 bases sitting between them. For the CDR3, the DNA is TGCGCCAGCAAACTACTGGGGTCCTCCTACGAGCAGTACTTC. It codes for CASKLLGSSYEQYF.

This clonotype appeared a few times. The CDR3 loop is CASRQPGLGDEQYF. CDR3 DNA: TGTGCCAGCAGGCAGCCGGGACTAGGAGACGAGCAGTACTTC. This chain joins TRBV12-3 or TRBV12-4 and TRBJ2-7, with 8 positions matching TRBD2. V was pared by 6 bases and J by 5 bases, with 9 bases of the junction left unmatched. The CDR3 has 14 residues.